The 2 T cell receptor beta chains below all came from one sample that was sequenced in a study of blood T cell repertoires in COVID-19. Produced via immunoSEQ multiplex PCR; TCRdb's table is partial and in-frame only. In the table there are 88,000 or so clones, roughly three quarters of which are singletons. The sample consisted of peripheral blood. These receptors were taken from a human donor in a cohort sampled during active COVID-19.

The chain links TRBV29-1 to TRBJ2-3; D might be TRBD2 (6 bases). V lost 8 bases and J lost 0, with 15 bases in between. The CDR3 is 14 residues long. Germline CDR1 reads SQVTM; CDR2 reads ANQGSEA. CDR3 DNA sequence: TGCAGCCCGATACTAGCTTCTAGCACAGATACGCAGTATTTT. It is translated as CSPILASSTDTQYF.

The rearrangement joins TRBV19 to TRBJ2-7, with 7 nucleotides matching TRBD1. Germline lookup yields CDR1 LNHDA and CDR2 SQIVND (reference sequence). This CDR3 is built from 13 residues. Trimming cost V 6 bases and J 2 bases; bases outside gene matches: 4. This CDR3 reads CASSWTGTYEQYF. CDR3 DNA sequence: TGTGCCAGTAGCTGGACAGGCACCTACGAGCAGTACTTC.